These 24 T cell receptor beta chains originate from one sample sequenced in a study of shared clonotypes between healthy human individuals. The protocol was immunoSEQ multiplex PCR, while the TCRdb copy is restricted to in-frame clones and leaves out a portion. Counted here are some 1 million clones, roughly 80% occurring once; the ten biggest clones make up 1.4% to 1.5%. Sequences were obtained from memory CD4+ T cells sorted from blood. Documented subset: CD45RA-negative fraction. Source of these receptors: a man aged 18 to 29 in good health.

The J gene is TRBJ2-3, the V gene TRBV11-1; 11 positions agree with TRBD2. CDR1 SGHAT and CDR2 FQDESV come from the germline V gene (reference sequence). The ends lost 3 bases at V and 3 bases at J; junction bases unmatched: 5. The CDR3 has 16 residues. In DNA form, the CDR3 reads TGTGCCAGCAGCTTTCTAGCGGGGGGAAATACAGATACGCAGTATTTT. It translates to CASSFLAGGNTDTQYF.

The chain uses TRBV6-1 and TRBJ1-1; the match to TRBD1 covers 9 bases. Germline values: CDR1 MNHNS, CDR2 SASEGT. V shed 5 bases, J shed 0 bases, and the junction held 4 bases outside the gene matches. The length of the CDR3 is 15 residues. The CDR3 DNA follows: TGTGCCAGCAGTAAACAGGGGGCCTTGAACACTGAAGCTTTCTTT. It translates to CASSKQGALNTEAFF.

The rearrangement joins TRBV7-2 to TRBJ2-3, with 7 nucleotides matching TRBD2. Germline CDR1 reads SGHTA; CDR2 reads FQGNSA. V lost 5 bases to trimming and J lost 2 bases; unmatched junction nucleotides: 7. The CDR3 runs to 15 residues. This chain's CDR3 is CASSGSGTSTDTQYF. The CDR3 nucleotides read TGTGCCAGCAGCGGCAGCGGGACTTCCACAGATACGCAGTATTTT.

The chain combines TRBV5-1 with TRBJ1-3, with D unclear. V shed 3 bases and J shed 0 bases, with 10 bases lying between them. Per germline, CDR1 SGHRS and CDR2 YFSETQ. The CDR3 has 15 residues. The CDR3 region is CASSSDGGSGNTIYF. CDR3 bases: TGCGCCAGCAGCTCCGACGGTGGCTCTGGAAACACCATATATTTT.

V and J are TRBV18 and TRBJ2-7; 8 bases agree with TRBD2. The germline V gene encodes CDR1 KGHSH and CDR2 LQKENI. CDR3 length: 14 residues. Unmatched junction bases numbered 4, after V lost 6 bases and J lost 0 bases. Here the CDR3 DNA reads TGTGCCAGCTCTGACGCGGGGGGCTCCTACGAGCAGTACTTC. This translates into CASSDAGGSYEQYF.

J is TRBJ2-7 and V is TRBV28, with 8 bases matching TRBD1. Germline CDR1 and CDR2: MDHEN and SYDVKM. The CDR3 length is 14 residues. Trimming cost V 8 bases and J 2 bases; bases outside gene matches: 8. CDR3 in DNA: TGTGCCAGCGGTCGAGACAGGGGAACCTACGAGCAGTACTTC. Translation gives CASGRDRGTYEQYF. The full variable domain, its missing parts supplied by reference TRBV28 and TRBJ2-7, is DVKVTQSSRYLVKRTGEKVFLECVQDMDHENMFWYRQDPGLGLRLIYFSYDVKMKEKGDIPEGYSVSREKKERFSLILESASTNQTSMYLCASGRDRGTYEQYFGPGTRLTVT.

CDR3 amino acids: CASSIEGTAGSGANVLTF. CDR3 sequence (DNA): TGTGCCAGTAGTATAGAAGGGACAGCCGGTTCTGGGGCCAACGTCCTGACTTTC. This chain joins TRBV19 and TRBJ2-6; 7 bases align to TRBD1. The CDR3 is 18 amino acids. V shed 0 bases and J 1 base; nucleotides not matched to a gene: 6. Germline V lookup: CDR1 LNHDA, CDR2 SQIVND (reference sequence).

The chain recombines TRBV5-1 with TRBJ1-2; D gene uncertain. Germline assignment: CDR1 SGHRS and CDR2 YFSETQ. The CDR3 runs to 14 residues. The V end was cut by 0 bases, the J end by 7 bases, with 13 bases between. CDR3 amino acids: CASSLGGSPGGYTF. CDR3 DNA: TGCGCCAGCAGCTTGGGAGGCAGCCCCGGTGGCTACACCTTC.

V and J are TRBV9 and TRBJ2-7, with TRBD1 matching over 7 bases. V trimming: 3 bases; J trimming: 2 bases; junction bases outside the gene matches: 5. CDR3 length: 14 amino acids. Germline V gene sequence: CDR1 SGDLS, CDR2 YYNGEE. The CDR3 here is CASSGGTATYEQYF. In DNA form, the CDR3 reads TGTGCCAGCAGCGGGGGGACAGCAACCTACGAGCAGTACTTC. Drawing the rest from reference TRBV9 and TRBJ2-7, the complete variable domain is DSGVTQTPKHLITATGQRVTLRCSPRSGDLSVYWYQQSLDQGLQFLIQYYNGEERAKGNILERFSAQQFPDLHSELNLSSLELGDSALYFCASSGGTATYEQYFGPGTRLTVT.

The DNA for the CDR3 is TGTGCCAGCAGCCCCAACCCCCTTGACAGGGTGGGCACAGATACGCAGTATTTT. Translating it yields CASSPNPLDRVGTDTQYF. The chain combines TRBV5-8 with TRBJ2-3; 7 bases line up with TRBD1. The J segment lost 1 base and the V segment lost 4 bases, leaving 15 bases of the junction unmatched. The CDR3 is 18 residues long. The V gene's germline CDR1 is SGHTS and CDR2 YDEGEE.

This rearrangement joins TRBV10-3 to TRBJ1-6; no clear D gene. The length of the CDR3 is 14 residues. The germline V and J ends were trimmed by 3 bases and 7 bases, with 10 bases remaining between them. The V gene's germline CDR1 is ENHRY and CDR2 SYGVKD. The chain's CDR3 is CAISDGLGNSPLHF. CDR3 nucleotides: TGTGCCATCAGTGACGGGTTAGGGAATTCACCCCTCCACTTT.

In its sample, this clone was seen a few times. The V gene is TRBV7-2, the J gene TRBJ2-1; 7 bases map to TRBD1. The CDR3 is made up of 16 amino acids. V lost 7 bases to trimming and J lost 5 bases; unmatched junction nucleotides: 14. CDR1 and CDR2 from the germline V gene are SGHTA and FQGNSA. For the CDR3, the DNA is TGTGCCAGCAACGAACTTAGGGGGCCTAACAACAATGAGCAGTTCTTC. This gives the protein CASNELRGPNNNEQFF.

This chain joins TRBV2 and TRBJ2-3; D gene ambiguous. Germline V gives CDR1 SNHLY, CDR2 FYNNEI. Trimming stripped 6 bases from V and 1 base from J, with 14 bases between. There are 15 residues in the CDR3. The CDR3: CASRGGLSGTDTQYF. The CDR3 DNA is TGTGCCAGCAGGGGTGGGTTATCCGGCACAGATACGCAGTATTTT.

The V and J genes are TRBV23-1 and TRBJ1-1, with D possibly being TRBD1 (6 bases). TRBV23-1 is identified as an open reading frame with a role that is uncertain. V lost 0 bases and J 1 base, leaving 9 bases between the germline ends. The CDR3 consists of 15 residues. The CDR3 sequence is CASSQSLTGNTEAFF. In nucleotides, the CDR3 is TGCGCCAGCAGTCAATCTCTGACAGGGAACACTGAAGCTTTCTTT.

The chain recombines TRBV5-1 with TRBJ2-3; TRBD2 agrees at 10 bases. The CDR3 has 16 amino acids. Germline loops: CDR1 SGHRS, CDR2 YFSETQ. V shed 4 bases, J shed 8 bases, and the junction held 13 bases outside the gene matches. CDR3 nucleotide sequence: TGCGCCAGCAGCCCGGGCGGCGGGACTAGCGCCGCTACGCAGTATTTT. Encoded protein: CASSPGGGTSAATQYF.

This clone showed up just once. The genes are TRBV11-3 and TRBJ1-1; possible D gene TRBD1, 5 bases. The V gene's germline CDR1 is SGHNT and CDR2 YENEEA. This CDR3 region has 15 residues. V lost 5 bases and J lost 4, with 17 bases in between. This CDR3 is CASSPGHPKSTEAFF. Written as DNA, the CDR3 is TGTGCCAGCAGCCCCGGACATCCAAAAAGCACTGAAGCTTTCTTT. Looking up the rest from reference TRBV11-3 and TRBJ1-1 gives the full variable domain: EAGVVQSPRYKIIEKKQPVAFWCNPISGHNTLYWYLQNLGQGPELLIRYENEEAVDDSQLPKDRFSAERLKGVDSTLKIQPAELGDSAVYLCASSPGHPKSTEAFFGQGTRLTVV.

The chain uses TRBV9 and TRBJ2-1; a weak D match, TRBD2 (6 bases). Germline V gives CDR1 SGDLS, CDR2 YYNGEE. Trimming pared 4 bases from V and 0 bases from J, leaving 11 bases between. This CDR3 is built from 15 residues. The CDR3 DNA reads as TGTGCCAGCAGCACCCGGGAGAGCTCCTACAATGAGCAGTTCTTC. Its translation: CASSTRESSYNEQFF.

This clone was counted between two and nine times. This chain connects TRBV5-4 to TRBJ2-5; D unresolved. Germline-derived CDR1 and CDR2 are SGHNT and YYREEE (reference sequence). Trimming pared 2 bases from V and 5 bases from J, leaving 10 bases between. The CDR3 is 13 amino acids. The CDR3 DNA sequence: TGTGCCAGCAGCTTCTGGGGATCGGAGACCCAGTACTTC. Amino acids: CASSFWGSETQYF.

V is TRBV2 and J is TRBJ1-5; no firm D call. This CDR3 region has 14 residues. V lost 6 bases to trimming and J lost 11 bases, with 20 bases between them. CDR1 and CDR2 (germline): SNHLY, FYNNEI. CDR3 nucleotides: TGTGCCAGCAGCCTTGAGTTAGTGGGTGAGGCCCAGCATTTT. It translates to CASSLELVGEAQHF.

The chain recombines TRBV7-2 with TRBJ2-1; 7 bases align to TRBD2. The CDR3 runs 14 residues. Germline CDR1 is SGHTA and CDR2 is FQGNSA. With 6 bases clipped from V and 2 bases from J, the junction kept 4 bases outside the gene matches. The DNA for the CDR3 is TGTGCCAGCAGTCGGGGAGGGGCCTACAATGAGCAGTTCTTC. Translating it yields CASSRGGAYNEQFF.

This chain uses TRBV5-1 with TRBJ2-7, with TRBD2 identical over 10 bases. V lost 5 bases and J lost 3; bases outside the gene matches: 8. This CDR3 has 15 amino acids. Germline-derived CDR1 and CDR2 are SGHRS and YFSETQ. The CDR3 region is CASRPAVAGGYEQYF. CDR3 DNA sequence: TGCGCCAGCAGACCCGCGGTAGCGGGGGGCTACGAGCAGTACTTC.

V usage is TRBV28 and J usage is TRBJ1-2, with D possibly being TRBD1 (6 bases). V dropped 6 bases and J dropped 0 bases, with 14 bases sitting between them. This CDR3 region has 15 residues. The germline CDR1 and CDR2 sequences are MDHEN and SYDVKM. The CDR3 loop is CASSATGQPNYGYTF. The CDR3 region has the DNA TGTGCCAGCAGCGCGACCGGACAGCCTAACTATGGCTACACCTTC.

This clone was seen more than once but under ten times. The genes are TRBV30 and TRBJ1-2; 9 nucleotides align to TRBD1. The V segment lost 2 bases and the J segment 4 bases; nucleotides outside the gene matches: 8. There are 15 residues in the CDR3. Germline V lookup: CDR1 GTSNPN, CDR2 SVGIG (reference sequence). The CDR3 reads CAWSPITGGAYGYTF. The CDR3 DNA follows: TGTGCCTGGAGTCCAATTACAGGGGGCGCCTATGGCTACACCTTC.

The rearrangement joins TRBV28 to TRBJ1-2; D is ambiguous. This CDR3 has 15 amino acids. Trimming stripped 8 bases from V and 0 bases from J, with 16 bases between. The germline CDR1 and CDR2 sequences are MDHEN and SYDVKM. CDR3 in amino acids: CASSESRLANYGYTF. The DNA of the CDR3 is TGTGCCAGCTCCGAAAGCAGGCTAGCTAACTATGGCTACACCTTC.